The T cell receptor beta chain described here comes from a study of CD8 T cells in ankylosing spondylitis. Study observations and caveats: Made up of roughly 8 highly homologous variants, a TCR beta motif appeared characteristic of ankylosing spondylitis blood.

Germline-derived CDR1 and CDR2 are SGDLS and YYNGEE. The CDR3 runs 15 residues. V was pared by 0 bases and J by 4 bases, with 11 bases between. This clonotype has a handful of counts. Its antigen remains unknown. MiXCR, applied by TCRdb to the 5' RACE reads, yields one record per CDR3 protein. In the table there are approximately 540,000 distinct CDR3 sequences, about an eighth of which are singletons. The sequenced material came from blood, either unsorted or a sorted T cell fraction (not recorded which). V gene TRBV9 combines with J gene TRBJ1-3; no clear D. The source is a male donor with ankylosing spondylitis. Here the CDR3 DNA reads TGTGCCAGCAGCGTAGACGGGTCCTTGGGAAACACCATATATTTT. This gives the protein CASSVDGSLGNTIYF.